This T cell receptor (beta chain) was profiled in a study of blood T cells in healthy people across ages. The V gene's germline CDR1 is ENHRY and CDR2 SYGVKD. CDR3 length: 14 amino acids. Trimming pared 4 bases from V and 10 bases from J, leaving 19 bases between. To note about this clonotype: The antigen is unknown.

Study observations and caveats: Versus aged donors, long-lived donors had higher diversity and more naive CD4+ cells.

Primers used in a second PCR of about 6 to 11 cycles were a sample-barcoded 5' primer and a J-beta primer mix. TCRdb passed the 5' RACE reads through MiXCR, listing each CDR3 protein once. The sample holds fewer than 2 million distinct CDR3 sequences, approximately 40% seen once. The receptor was derived from a human donor in good health. The V and J genes are TRBV10-3 and TRBJ1-1, with D possibly matching TRBD1 (5 bases). The sequencing sample was made of blood. This CDR3 reads CAISVGTSGHVAFF. CDR3 nucleotides: TGTGCCATCAGTGTGGGGACCTCCGGACACGTAGCTTTCTTT.